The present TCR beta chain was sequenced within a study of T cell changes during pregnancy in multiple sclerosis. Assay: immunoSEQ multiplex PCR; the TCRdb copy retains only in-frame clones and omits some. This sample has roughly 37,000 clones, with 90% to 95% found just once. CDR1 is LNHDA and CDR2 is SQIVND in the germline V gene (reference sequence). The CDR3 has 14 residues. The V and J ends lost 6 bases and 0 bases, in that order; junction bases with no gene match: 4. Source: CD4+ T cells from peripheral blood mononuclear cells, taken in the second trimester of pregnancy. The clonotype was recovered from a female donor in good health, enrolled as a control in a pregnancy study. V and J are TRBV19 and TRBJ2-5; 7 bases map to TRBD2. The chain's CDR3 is CASRSLADQETQYF. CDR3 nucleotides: TGTGCCAGTAGGAGCCTAGCGGACCAAGAGACCCAGTACTTC.